This TCR beta chain was captured by sequencing in a study of blood T cell repertoires in COVID-19. The wider study: Specimens from acute and convalescent COVID-19 originated in the United States, Italy and Spain. Nucleic acid was either cDNA or gDNA, and it came from T cells, B-cell-depleted T cells, or PBMCs.

Original processing notes: Counts of nucleated cells, estimated from reference gene primer amplification, were obtained. The table came from immunoSEQ multiplex PCR; TCRdb's copy has only in-frame clones and leaves some out. Clone size and V and J calls were adopted from that table, with D and trimming inferred from the DNA. The table includes about 120,000 clones, 75% to 85% detected once. CDR1 is LGHDT and CDR2 is YNNKEL in the germline V gene (reference sequence). Between the trimmed V and J ends, which lost 0 bases and 4 bases, there was a span of 18 bases. The CDR3 runs 17 residues. This TCR was sampled from a human donor in a cohort sampled during active COVID-19. The J gene is TRBJ1-2, the V gene TRBV3-1 (or the pseudogene TRBV3-2); perhaps TRBD1 as D (6 bases). The sequenced sample consisted of peripheral blood. The CDR3, as DNA: TGTGCCAGCAGCCAAGAACGGACATGGCAGGGGTCCTATGGCTACACCTTC. Translation gives CASSQERTWQGSYGYTF.